These 4 T cell receptor beta chains share one sample of origin, sequenced in a study of cytomegalovirus exposure and HLA in healthy donors. Here immunoSEQ multiplex PCR was the method, and the copy in TCRdb shows in-frame clones only, minus some. The sample contains approximately 260,000 clones, approximately 86% of which appear only once. The source material was PBMCs. The receptors here all came from a young woman in good health and CMV-seronegative.

This chain uses TRBV27 with TRBJ1-1; no firm D call. The CDR3 has 11 amino acids. Trimming removed 6 bases at V and 5 bases at J, with 7 bases between. From germline, CDR1 is MNHEY and CDR2 SMNVEV (reference sequence). In DNA form, the CDR3 reads TGTGCCAGCAGCGGGAGAACTGAAGCTTTCTTT. This translates into CASSGRTEAFF.

The chain employs TRBV5-4 and TRBJ2-1; 11 bases are a match to TRBD2. V lost 0 bases, J lost 15 bases, and 5 bases stayed unmatched. Germline V gene lookup returns CDR1 SGHNT and CDR2 YYREEE (reference sequence). This CDR3 is built from 13 residues. CDR3 nucleotide sequence: TGTGCCAGCAGCTTGGAAAGGCTAGCGGGGGGGTTCTTC. Translated: CASSLERLAGGFF.

The CDR3 region has the DNA TGTGCCAGCAGCACCCCCCAGGGAGCGGGGGACAACTACAATGAGCAGTTCTTC. Translation: CASSTPQGAGDNYNEQFF. V is TRBV7-8 and J is TRBJ2-1; TRBD2 agrees at 8 bases. The J segment lost 3 bases and the V segment lost 5 bases, leaving 15 bases of the junction unmatched. This CDR3 contains 18 residues. Per germline, CDR1 SGHVS and CDR2 FQNEAQ. The full variable domain, rest sourced from reference TRBV7-8 and TRBJ2-1, is GAGVSQSPRYKVAKRGQDVALRCDPISGHVSLFWYQQALGQGPEFLTYFQNEAQLDKSGLPSDRFFAERPEGSVSTLKIQRTQQEDSAVYLCASSTPQGAGDNYNEQFFGPGTRLTVL.

The rearrangement joins TRBV5-1 to TRBJ1-4, with D hard to call. Trimming cost V 0 bases and J 5 bases, with 5 bases left between them. There are 13 residues in the CDR3. Germline loops: CDR1 SGHRS, CDR2 YFSETQ. The CDR3 region has the DNA TGCGCCAGCAGCTTGGAGACAAATGAAAAACTGTTTTTT. Its protein product is CASSLETNEKLFF. Variable domain in full (rest from reference TRBV5-1 and TRBJ1-4): KAGVTQTPRYLIKTRGQQVTLSCSPISGHRSVSWYQQTPGQGLQFLFEYFSETQRNKGNFPGRFSGRQFSNSRSEMNVSTLELGDSALYLCASSLETNEKLFFGSGTQLSVL.